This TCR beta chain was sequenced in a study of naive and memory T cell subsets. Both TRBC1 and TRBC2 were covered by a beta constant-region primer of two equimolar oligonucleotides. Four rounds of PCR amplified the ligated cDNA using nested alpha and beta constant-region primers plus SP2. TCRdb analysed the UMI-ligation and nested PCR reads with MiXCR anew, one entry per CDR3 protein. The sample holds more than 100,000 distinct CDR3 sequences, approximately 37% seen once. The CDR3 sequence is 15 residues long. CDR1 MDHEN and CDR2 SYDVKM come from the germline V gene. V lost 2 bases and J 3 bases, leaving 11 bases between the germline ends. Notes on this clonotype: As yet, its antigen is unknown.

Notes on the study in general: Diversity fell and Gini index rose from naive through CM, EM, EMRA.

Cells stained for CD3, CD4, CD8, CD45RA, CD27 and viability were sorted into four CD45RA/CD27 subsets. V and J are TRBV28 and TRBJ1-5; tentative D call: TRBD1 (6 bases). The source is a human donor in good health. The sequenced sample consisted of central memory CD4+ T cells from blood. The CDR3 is CASSLPGTINQPQHF. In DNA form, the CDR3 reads TGTGCCAGCAGTTTACCAGGGACAATCAATCAGCCCCAGCATTTT.